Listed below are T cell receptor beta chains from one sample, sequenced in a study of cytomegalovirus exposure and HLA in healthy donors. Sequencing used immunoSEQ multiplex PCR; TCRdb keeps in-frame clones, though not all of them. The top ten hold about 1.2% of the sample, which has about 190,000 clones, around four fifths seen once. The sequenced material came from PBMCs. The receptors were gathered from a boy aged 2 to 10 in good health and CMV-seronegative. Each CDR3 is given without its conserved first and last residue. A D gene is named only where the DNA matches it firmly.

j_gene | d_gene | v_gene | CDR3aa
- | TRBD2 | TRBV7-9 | ASSFGGLAGAEQY
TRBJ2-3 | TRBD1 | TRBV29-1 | SVESPGQRDTQY
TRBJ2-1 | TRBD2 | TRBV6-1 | ASREGLAGPFEQF
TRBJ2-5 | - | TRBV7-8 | ASILGDPSPLETQY
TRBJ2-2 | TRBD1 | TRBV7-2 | ASSSSGTGAIVGELF
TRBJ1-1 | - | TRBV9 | ASSVAGGGTEAF
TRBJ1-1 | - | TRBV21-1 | ASSKRRDTLNTEAF
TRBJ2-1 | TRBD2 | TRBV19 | ASSPRDLAGYGNEQF
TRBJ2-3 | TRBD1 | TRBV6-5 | ASSSMPGQGTDTQY
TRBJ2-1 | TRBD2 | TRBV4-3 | ASSPRGLAGGTPSYNEQF
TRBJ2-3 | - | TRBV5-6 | ASTEQGGGTDTQY
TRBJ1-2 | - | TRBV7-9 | ASSFPDFYGYT
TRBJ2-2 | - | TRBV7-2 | ASSLERRTANTGELF
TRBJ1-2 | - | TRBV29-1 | SVGQGYGYT
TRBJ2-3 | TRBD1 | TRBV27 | ASSSDRGNTQY
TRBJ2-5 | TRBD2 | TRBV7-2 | ASSLAWGGGETQY
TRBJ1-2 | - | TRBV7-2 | ASSRQTVTNYGYT
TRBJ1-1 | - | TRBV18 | ASFAQGMNTEAF
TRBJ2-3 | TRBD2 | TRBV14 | ASSQAWTSGREADTQY
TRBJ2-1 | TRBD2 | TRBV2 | ASDPGRVSSYNEQF
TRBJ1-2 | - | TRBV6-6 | ASSYSREVLEGYT
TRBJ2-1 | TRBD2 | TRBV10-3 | AISGGGGRALNEQF
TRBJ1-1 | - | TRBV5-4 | ASSLRGRGTEAF
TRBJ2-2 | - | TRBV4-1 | ASSQDGGTLTGELF
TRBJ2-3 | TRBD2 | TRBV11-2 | ASSLDGLAGNTDTQY
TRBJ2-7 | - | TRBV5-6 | ASSEGVHYEQY
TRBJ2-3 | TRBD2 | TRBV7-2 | ASSSGLAGDTQY
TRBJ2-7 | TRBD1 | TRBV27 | ASSLRTTGGTYEQY
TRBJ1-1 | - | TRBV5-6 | ASSLAVGVADTEAF
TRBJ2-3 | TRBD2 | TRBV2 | ASRRQGGTDTQY
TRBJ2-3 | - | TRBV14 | ASSQVSFDTQY
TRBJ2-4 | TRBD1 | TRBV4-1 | ASSQEGSTGTGGNIQY
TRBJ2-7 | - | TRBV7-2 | ASSLVGNSYEQY
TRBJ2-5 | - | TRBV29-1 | SVGFGLSETQY
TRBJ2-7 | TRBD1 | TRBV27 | ASSSTSGTGLPYEQY
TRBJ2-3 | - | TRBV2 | ASSEERSLTDTQY
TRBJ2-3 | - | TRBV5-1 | ASSLATLSSTDTQY
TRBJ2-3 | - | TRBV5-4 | ASSLAGRDITDTQY
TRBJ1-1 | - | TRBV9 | ASSVDGRATEAF
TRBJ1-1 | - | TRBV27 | ASSLSPRVGVNTEAF
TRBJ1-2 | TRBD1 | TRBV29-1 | SAQGDRHYGYT
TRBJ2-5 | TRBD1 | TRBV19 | ASTSGTGGKETQY
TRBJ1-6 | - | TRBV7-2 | ASTPRRDNSPLH
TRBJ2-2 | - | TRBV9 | ASSVRGPTGELF
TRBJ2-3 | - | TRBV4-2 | ASSRKAGAESTDTQY
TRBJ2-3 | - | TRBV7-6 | ASSLDRGALDTQY
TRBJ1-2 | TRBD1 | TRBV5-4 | ASSLAGTAFNYGYT
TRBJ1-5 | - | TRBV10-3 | AIISGGNQPQH
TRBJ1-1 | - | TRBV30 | AWSVRVNTEAF
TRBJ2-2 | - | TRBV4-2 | ASSQGSGDVRGELF
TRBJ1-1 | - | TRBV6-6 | ASRPQGKVGTEAF
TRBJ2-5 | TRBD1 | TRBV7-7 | ASSLAPPETGIETQY
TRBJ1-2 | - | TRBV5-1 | ASSLEQGFEGYT
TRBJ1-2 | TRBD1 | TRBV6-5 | ASTRRSRGNYGYT